The 14 T cell receptor beta chains presented below share a single source sample, sequenced in a study of T cells after yellow fever vaccination. MiXCR, run by TCRdb on the 5' RACE reads, gives a single entry per CDR3 protein. The sample consists of fewer than 500,000 distinct CDR3 sequences, around a sixth of them appearing once. Specimen: PBMCs, collected before the yellow fever booster vaccination. Receptors were obtained from a man younger than 30 who received the YFV17D yellow fever vaccine.

The sample holds a few counts of this clonotype. The chain joins TRBV7-2 to TRBJ2-1, with 10 bases lining up with TRBD2. V lost 1 base to trimming and J lost 7 bases; unmatched junction nucleotides: 7. Germline V gene lookup returns CDR1 SGHTA and CDR2 FQGNSA. This CDR3 is built from 16 residues. The CDR3, as DNA: TGTGCCAGCAGCTTAGAAGCGGGGGGGCCGTGGAATGAGCAGTTCTTC. Translating gives CASSLEAGGPWNEQFF.

In its sample, this clonotype was seen a few times. The chain couples TRBV24-1 to TRBJ2-1; 9 bases align to TRBD2. With 4 bases clipped from V and 10 bases from J, the junction kept 4 bases outside the gene matches. In germline, CDR1 is KGHDR, CDR2 SFDVKD. CDR3 size: 13 residues. The CDR3 region has the DNA TGTGCCACCAGTGAACCCAGCGGGGGGGAGCAGTTCTTC. Amino acid sequence: CATSEPSGGEQFF.

V and J are TRBV12-3 or TRBV12-4 and TRBJ2-3; the match to TRBD1 covers 8 bases. Losses at the gene ends were 7 bases for V and 1 base for J; bases not matched to a gene: 13. CDR3 size: 17 residues. The CDR3 reads CASTRTGLGTGTDTQYF. CDR3 sequence (DNA): TGTGCCAGCACCAGGACAGGGCTGGGAACGGGCACAGATACGCAGTATTTT.

The V call is TRBV28, the J call TRBJ2-3; TRBD1 is a possible D gene (5 bases). Between the trimmed V and J ends, which lost 6 bases and 3 bases, there was a span of 19 bases. The germline V gene encodes CDR1 MDHEN and CDR2 SYDVKM. This CDR3 spans 16 amino acids. The CDR3 bases are TGTGCCAGCAGCACACCGCAGGGTCGTAGGACAGATACGCAGTATTTT. It specifies CASSTPQGRRTDTQYF.

The chain uses TRBV6-6 and TRBJ1-2; perhaps TRBD1 as D (6 bases). This CDR3 region has 14 residues. Germline CDR1 reads MNHNY; CDR2 reads SVGAGI (reference sequence). Deletions cut 2 bases from V and 4 bases from J, with 11 bases between. CDR3 residues: CASSYVSGAYGYTF. In nucleotides, the CDR3 is TGTGCCAGCAGTTACGTGTCAGGGGCCTATGGCTACACCTTC.

DNA for the CDR3: TGTGCCACCAGTTCCTCGAGGACGGAGGGAACTAATGAAAAACTGTTTTTT. It is translated as CATSSSRTEGTNEKLFF. The chain combines TRBV24-1 with TRBJ1-4; D is unclear. The germline V gene encodes CDR1 KGHDR and CDR2 SFDVKD. The CDR3 totals 17 residues. V gave up 6 bases and J gave up 1 base, with 17 bases separating them.

This clonotype was detected a few times. The V gene is TRBV7-6, the J gene TRBJ2-4, with a tentative D call TRBD2 (6 bases). Trimming left V 2 bases short and J 5 bases short, with 10 bases between. Germline V gives CDR1 SGHVS, CDR2 FNYEAQ. The CDR3 has 14 amino acids. CDR3: CASSLRGGENIQYF. The CDR3 DNA sequence: TGTGCCAGCAGCTTACGTGGCGGGGAAAACATTCAGTACTTC.

The chain uses TRBV4-1 and TRBJ1-1, with D possibly being TRBD1 (6 bases). The CDR3 consists of 15 residues. Germline V lookup: CDR1 MGHRA, CDR2 YSYEKL. V gave up 4 bases and J gave up 1 base, with 13 bases separating them. CDR3 loop: CASSLVRTANTEAFF. The CDR3 DNA reads TGCGCCAGCAGCCTAGTTAGGACAGCGAACACTGAAGCTTTCTTT.

This clonotype was detected many times. The chain carries TRBV7-3 and TRBJ1-1, with TRBD1 identical over 7 bases. Germline V gene lookup returns CDR1 SGHTA and CDR2 FQGTGA. The CDR3 runs 13 residues. Losses at the gene ends were 1 base for V and 8 bases for J; bases not matched to a gene: 4. CDR3 sequence (DNA): TGTGCCAGCAGCTTAATGGCAGGGGGAGAAGCTTTCTTT. The encoded protein is CASSLMAGGEAFF.

This clonotype turned up a few times. V usage is TRBV5-4 and J usage is TRBJ2-7; D not resolved. Germline V gene sequence: CDR1 SGHNT, CDR2 YYREEE (reference sequence). V lost 5 bases and J lost 0, with 9 bases in between. This CDR3 has 13 residues. CDR3 sequence: CASRAWGSYEQYF. As DNA, the CDR3 is TGTGCCAGCAGGGCTTGGGGCTCCTACGAGCAGTACTTC.

V usage is TRBV2 and J usage is TRBJ1-1; 9 nucleotides match TRBD1. The CDR3 covers 13 residues. V dropped 8 bases and J dropped 3; count of bases not matched to a gene: 4. CDR1 is SNHLY and CDR2 is FYNNEI in the germline V gene. As DNA, the CDR3 is TGTGCCAGCGGACAGGGGATCGACACTGAAGCTTTCTTT. It is translated as CASGQGIDTEAFF.

The chain employs TRBV24-1 and TRBJ2-3; D remains ambiguous. V gave up 3 bases and J gave up 2 bases, with 11 bases separating them. Germline V gene lookup returns CDR1 KGHDR and CDR2 SFDVKD. The CDR3 consists of 15 residues. The CDR3 nucleotides are TGTGCCACCAGTGATGGTACATGGAACACAGATACGCAGTATTTT. Translation: CATSDGTWNTDTQYF.

There are a few counts of this clonotype. The V call is TRBV29-1, the J call TRBJ2-3; 8 bases are shared with TRBD2. CDR3 length: 12 residues. CDR1 is SQVTM and CDR2 is ANQGSEA in the germline V gene. The CDR3 spells CTVDGGGDTQYF. In DNA form, the CDR3 reads TGCACCGTAGACGGGGGGGGAGATACGCAGTATTTT.

The chain has TRBV4-1 and TRBJ1-2; 8 bases fit TRBD1. The V gene's germline CDR1 is MGHRA and CDR2 YSYEKL. This CDR3 is 16 amino acids long. V trimming: 4 bases; J trimming: 4 bases; junction bases outside the gene matches: 11. As DNA, the CDR3 is TGCGCCAGCAGCCTGCCTGGACAGGGCTCTTCCTATGGCTACACCTTC. Residues: CASSLPGQGSSYGYTF.